A single T cell receptor beta chain is shown here with its context. The sample comes from a study of blood T cells in healthy people across ages. Study-level background: Template-switching capture recovered about one barcoded beta molecule per two T cells.

Each sample yielded at least 5.5 micrograms of PBMC total RNA. J was trimmed by 7 bases and V by 5 bases; bases with no gene match: 11. CDR3 length: 15 residues. Combining a sample-barcoded 5' primer with a J-beta primer mix, a second PCR ran for roughly 7 to 12 cycles. Every cDNA molecule bore a tag from a template-switch adaptor containing 12 random nucleotides. TCRdb re-derived calls from the 5' RACE reads in MiXCR, one entry per CDR3 protein. This sample has roughly 2 million distinct CDR3 sequences, with around 48% found just once. What was sequenced was blood. The rearrangement joins TRBV12-3 or TRBV12-4 to TRBJ2-1, with 7 bases aligning to TRBD1. The sequence derives from a woman aged 40 to 50 in good health. The DNA for the CDR3 is TGTGCCAGCAGTCCCTCGACAGGGTCCGGAAATGAGCAGTTCTTC. This codes for CASSPSTGSGNEQFF.